Shown below are 21 T cell receptor beta chains from a single sample sequenced in a study of blood T cell repertoires in COVID-19. Libraries were prepared by immunoSEQ multiplex PCR; TCRdb keeps only in-frame clonotypes and omits some of them. This repertoire shows a few hundred thousand clones, around 87% found once; its top ten account for approximately 8.1%. The sequencing input was peripheral blood. The receptors here all came from a woman between 50 and 59 years old who had recovered from COVID-19.

The chain joins TRBV9 to TRBJ2-5, with 12 bases lining up with TRBD2. CDR1 SGDLS and CDR2 YYNGEE come from the germline V gene. The CDR3 covers 16 residues. Trimming cost V 3 bases and J 5 bases; bases outside gene matches: 8. CDR3 amino acids: CASSASSGGAFETQYF. The CDR3 DNA follows: TGTGCCAGCAGCGCGTCTAGCGGGGGGGCCTTTGAGACCCAGTACTTC.

This rearrangement joins TRBV27 to TRBJ2-5; D gene ambiguous. The germline V gene encodes CDR1 MNHEY and CDR2 SMNVEV (reference sequence). V was cut by 5 bases and J by 5 bases, with 12 bases left in between. The CDR3 runs 13 residues. CDR3 coding DNA: TGTGCCAGCAGTCTACTCGGGTCGGAGACCCAGTACTTC. Its translation: CASSLLGSETQYF.

The chain joins TRBV9 to TRBJ2-1; 11 positions agree with TRBD2. CDR1 is SGDLS and CDR2 is YYNGEE in the germline V gene. V dropped 0 bases and J dropped 1; count of bases not matched to a gene: 0. The CDR3 is 16 residues long. In DNA form, the CDR3 reads TGTGCCAGCAGCGTAGGGACTAGCGGGTCCTACAATGAGCAGTTCTTC. Protein product: CASSVGTSGSYNEQFF.

The V call is TRBV11-2, the J call TRBJ2-3; a weak D match, TRBD1 (6 bases). Per germline, CDR1 SGHAT and CDR2 FQNNGV. Trimming took 4 bases from V and 4 from J, leaving 12 bases between them. The length of the CDR3 is 14 residues. CDR3 loop: CASSSTRGADTQYF. The CDR3 DNA follows: TGTGCCAGCAGCTCGACCAGGGGCGCAGATACGCAGTATTTT.

The chain is built from TRBV4-3 and TRBJ1-2, with 7 bases identical to TRBD1. Germline V gives CDR1 LGHNA, CDR2 YSLEER. This CDR3 is 13 amino acids long. With 3 bases clipped from V and 2 bases from J, the junction kept 0 bases outside the gene matches. The CDR3 region is CASSQTGNYGYTF. CDR3 sequence (DNA): TGCGCCAGCAGCCAGACAGGGAACTATGGCTACACCTTC.

This clone has only a few counts. The rearrangement links TRBV2 to TRBJ1-5; tentative D call: TRBD1 (5 bases). The germline V gene encodes CDR1 SNHLY and CDR2 FYNNEI. The CDR3 sequence is 15 residues long. Trimming took off 6 bases at V and 7 bases at J, with 19 bases between the two ends. The chain's CDR3 is CASSPRVGGGQPQHF. In DNA form, the CDR3 reads TGTGCCAGCAGCCCAAGGGTGGGGGGTGGACAGCCCCAGCATTTT.

The chain uses TRBV30 and TRBJ2-7; 9 nucleotides align to TRBD1. CDR1 and CDR2 from the germline V gene are GTSNPN and SVGIG (reference sequence). V was pared by 5 bases and J by 2 bases, with 1 base of the junction left unmatched. The CDR3 runs 12 residues. CDR3 in amino acids: CAWRTGAYEQYF. The CDR3 DNA is TGTGCCTGGCGGACAGGGGCCTACGAGCAGTACTTC.

This clone appeared once. The chain is built from TRBV30 and TRBJ1-1; no definite D call. The germline V gene has CDR1 GTSNPN and CDR2 SVGIG (reference sequence). The CDR3 contains 13 residues. V lost 0 bases to trimming and J lost 5 bases, with 10 bases between them. CDR3 sequence (DNA): TGTGCCTGGAGTGTCACGCGAGGGACTGAAGCTTTCTTT. Protein product: CAWSVTRGTEAFF.

This clone has ten or more counts. The rearrangement uses TRBV15 and TRBJ2-7; 7 nucleotides match TRBD1. J was trimmed by 4 bases and V by 1 base; bases with no gene match: 7. The CDR3 is 15 residues long. Germline V gene sequence: CDR1 LNHNV, CDR2 YYDKDF (reference sequence). The CDR3 sequence is CATSRGGGEGYEQYF. The CDR3 nucleotides read TGTGCCACCAGCAGAGGAGGGGGCGAGGGGTACGAGCAGTACTTC.

This clone appeared a few times. The rearrangement uses TRBV4-1 and TRBJ2-7, with 10 bases fitting TRBD2. The germline CDR1 and CDR2 sequences are MGHRA and YSYEKL. This CDR3 comprises 15 residues. Trimming removed 4 bases from V and 2 bases from J; junction bases left unmatched: 5. For the CDR3, the DNA is TGCGCCAGCAGCCTCCTAGCGGGAGAGGCCTACGAGCAGTACTTC. Amino acids: CASSLLAGEAYEQYF.

The chain has TRBV3-1 (or the pseudogene TRBV3-2) and TRBJ1-2, with D unresolved. Germline V gene lookup returns CDR1 LGHDT and CDR2 YNNKEL (reference sequence). Trimming removed 4 bases at V and 4 bases at J, with 13 bases between. The CDR3 length is 14 residues. CDR3 in amino acids: CASSPPGSVYGYTF. The CDR3 coding sequence is TGTGCCAGCAGCCCCCCGGGTTCAGTCTATGGCTACACCTTC.

The gene calls are TRBV10-2 and TRBJ2-5; maybe TRBD2 (5 bases). CDR3 length: 16 residues. V shed 7 bases and J shed 1 base, with 19 bases lying between them. CDR1 and CDR2 (germline): WSHSY, SAAADI. CDR3 residues: CASTDRLPSRQETQYF. The DNA of the CDR3 is TGCGCCAGCACCGACCGATTACCTAGCCGCCAAGAGACCCAGTACTTC.

The rearrangement joins TRBV2 to TRBJ1-2, with no clear D. Trimming pared 0 bases from V and 12 bases from J, leaving 11 bases between. The CDR3 runs to 12 residues. CDR1 is SNHLY and CDR2 is FYNNEI in the germline V gene. CDR3 amino acids: CASSEALKLNTF. In DNA form, the CDR3 reads TGTGCCAGCAGTGAAGCGCTGAAGCTTAACACCTTC.

The V gene is TRBV3-1 (or the pseudogene TRBV3-2), the J gene TRBJ1-3; a possible D gene is TRBD1 (6 bases). Germline V gene lookup returns CDR1 LGHDT and CDR2 YNNKEL (reference sequence). V lost 3 bases and J lost 4, with 13 bases in between. There are 15 residues in the CDR3. The CDR3 loop reads CASSHRRTVGNTIYF. As DNA, the CDR3 is TGTGCCAGCAGCCACAGAAGGACAGTCGGAAACACCATATATTTT.

The CDR3 DNA follows: TGTGCCAGCAGGTTCCAGCGGGGGGGCGCAGATACGCAGTATTTT. Protein: CASRFQRGGADTQYF. The chain joins TRBV27 to TRBJ2-3; 10 bases are a match to TRBD2. The V and J ends lost 6 bases and 4 bases, in that order; junction bases with no gene match: 7. CDR3 length equals 15 residues. Germline V gene lookup returns CDR1 MNHEY and CDR2 SMNVEV (reference sequence).

The rearrangement uses TRBV5-6 and TRBJ2-5, with 12 bases matching TRBD2. The CDR3 contains 14 residues. Germline CDR1 SGHDT, CDR2 YYEEEE. V shed 4 bases and J 8 bases; nucleotides not matched to a gene: 6. CDR3 sequence: CASSRTSGTSTQYF. As DNA, the CDR3 is TGTGCCAGCAGCAGGACTAGCGGGACCTCCACCCAGTACTTC.

The chain uses TRBV5-4 and TRBJ2-1; 11 nucleotides line up with TRBD2. V was clipped by 0 bases and J by 7 bases; unmatched bases: 6. This CDR3 has 16 amino acids. Looked up from germline, CDR1 is SGHNT and CDR2 is YYREEE (reference sequence). CDR3 nucleotides: TGTGCCAGCAGCTTGGCTGCACTAGCGGGAGTAAATGAGCAGTTCTTC. Protein sequence: CASSLAALAGVNEQFF.

This chain links TRBV19 with TRBJ1-2; 8 bases agree with TRBD1. V shed 2 bases, J shed 7 bases, and the junction held 6 bases outside the gene matches. Germline values: CDR1 LNHDA, CDR2 SQIVND (reference sequence). This CDR3 has 14 amino acids. The CDR3 reads CASSITGQGGGYTF. DNA for the CDR3: TGTGCCAGTAGTATAACTGGACAGGGAGGTGGCTACACCTTC.

This clone was counted only a few times. The rearrangement joins TRBV3-1 (or the pseudogene TRBV3-2) to TRBJ1-5, with 7 bases fitting TRBD1. CDR1 is LGHDT, CDR2 YNNKEL, per germline (reference sequence). The V segment lost 4 bases and the J segment 7 bases; nucleotides outside the gene matches: 4. There are 13 residues in the CDR3. CDR3 region: CASSRARGQPQHF. The CDR3 DNA reads as TGTGCCAGCAGCCGGGCCAGGGGGCAGCCCCAGCATTTT.

The CDR3 nucleotides read TGTGCCAGCAGCCAAGATTTGGGGACAGGGGGCGGAGAGACCCAGTACTTC. It is translated as CASSQDLGTGGGETQYF. This rearrangement joins TRBV3-1 (or the pseudogene TRBV3-2) to TRBJ2-5; TRBD1 aligns across 12 bases. Germline CDR1 reads LGHDT; CDR2 reads YNNKEL (reference sequence). J lost 4 bases, V lost 0 bases, and 6 bases had no gene match. This CDR3 region has 17 residues.

This rearrangement joins TRBV5-8 to TRBJ2-7; 7 bases are a match to TRBD2. Trimming at V came to 3 bases and at J to 5 bases, leaving 14 bases not matched to a gene. Germline CDR1 is SGHTS and CDR2 is YDEGEE. This CDR3 spans 16 amino acids. CDR3 in DNA: TGTGCCAGCAGCTCCCGCCCCGCGGGAGCGAGGAACGAGCAGTACTTC. It specifies CASSSRPAGARNEQYF.